A selection of T cell receptor beta chains follows, all from one sample in a study of T cell changes during pregnancy in multiple sclerosis. Clones were read by immunoSEQ multiplex PCR, and TCRdb kept only the in-frame ones, dropping some. Found here are about 55,000 clones, under 95% of them singletons; the top ten hold around 3.5%. Sequenced here: CD8+ T cells from peripheral blood mononuclear cells, sampled in the third trimester of pregnancy. Receptors were obtained from a female donor with multiple sclerosis, enrolled in a pregnancy study. Each CDR3 is given with its conserved first and last residue. Each record gives: clone size, D gene, J gene, V gene, CDR3 DNA, CDR3 protein. The D gene is left open where the match is weak. Size is omitted from some rows. Given values are once, few, many or a class for expanded clones.

once	TRBD1	TRBJ2-5	TRBV15	TGTGCCACCAGCAGTCCCCAGGGGGCGGGATGGGGGGAGACCCAGTACTTC	CATSSPQGAGWGETQYF
NA	TRBD2	TRBJ2-1	TRBV18	TGTGCCAGCTCACCACCGTTTAGCGGGACCTTACCCGACAATGAGCAGTTCTTC	CASSPPFSGTLPDNEQFF
NA	NA	TRBJ2-7	TRBV27	TGTGCCAGCAGTTTCGGAGGCCACGAGCAGTACTTC	CASSFGGHEQYF
NA	NA	TRBJ1-2	TRBV12-2	TGTGCAAGTCGCTCGACAGATTTCAACTATGGCTACACCTTC	CASRSTDFNYGYTF
NA	TRBD2	TRBJ2-2	TRBV4-3	TGCGCCAGCAGCCAAGCCAGCGGGAGGGCCCGGACCGGGGAGCTGTTTTTT	CASSQASGRARTGELFF
NA	TRBD1	TRBJ1-1	TRBV11-2	TGTGCCAGCAGCTTAGATACGACAGGGGAGAACACTGAAGCTTTCTTT	CASSLDTTGENTEAFF
NA	NA	TRBJ1-1	TRBV7-8	TGTGCCAGCAGCCTACCCCGGGGGTCTGAAGCTTTCTTT	CASSLPRGSEAFF
NA	NA	TRBJ1-1	TRBV9	TGTGCCAGCAGCGTAGAGGCCAGGACTTTCACTGAAGCTTTCTTT	CASSVEARTFTEAFF
NA	NA	TRBJ1-5	TRBV6-5	TGTGCCCCCAACGGGGGTTTTAGGCCCCAGCATTTT	CAPNGGFRPQHF
NA	NA	TRBJ1-2	TRBV6-5	TGTGCCGCGCTGGCGGCCTATAATGGCTACACCTTC	CAALAAYNGYTF
NA	NA	TRBJ1-1	TRBV28	TGTGCCAGCAGTCCAGGGTACGCCACTGAAGCTTTCTTT	CASSPGYATEAFF
NA	TRBD2	TRBJ2-3	TRBV9	TGTGCCAGCAGAACCCCCGGGACTAGCGGGACAGATCCTCCTAGCACAGATACGCAGTATTTT	CASRTPGTSGTDPPSTDTQYF
once	TRBD2	TRBJ2-3	TRBV4-1	TGCGCCAGCAGCCAAGATGTTTTCAGTTTCCCTAGCGGGGTTAACACAGATACGCAGTATTTT	CASSQDVFSFPSGVNTDTQYF
NA	NA	TRBJ1-5	TRBV6-6	TGTGCCAGCAGCAATACAGGGATTCATAGCAATCAGCCCCAGCATTTT	CASSNTGIHSNQPQHF
NA	NA	TRBJ2-2	TRBV7-8	TGTGCCAGCAGCACCCCCGGTGAGCGTACCGGGGAGCTGTTTTTT	CASSTPGERTGELFF
NA	NA	TRBJ2-7	TRBV28	TGTGCCAGCAGTTTCCCCCGGGATTCCTCCTACGAGCAGTACTTC	CASSFPRDSSYEQYF
NA	NA	TRBJ2-5	TRBV27	TGTGCCAGCAGCTTGGACTATCTGGGGTGGGAAGAGACCCAGTACTTC	CASSLDYLGWEETQYF
NA	TRBD2	TRBJ2-7	TRBV19	TGTGCCAGTAGTAACGGGGGGTTCTACGAGCAGTACTTC	CASSNGGFYEQYF
NA	NA	TRBJ1-2	TRBV6-5	TGTGCCAGCAGCGCTGGGCCCGATGGCGGCTACACCTTC	CASSAGPDGGYTF
NA	TRBD2	TRBJ2-1	TRBV4-1	TGCGCCAGCAGCAACCTAGCGGGAGTGCACAATGAGCAGTTCTTC	CASSNLAGVHNEQFF
NA	NA	TRBJ2-7	TRBV28	TGTGCCAGCAGTTTCTCCGAGGGCGGCCAGTACTTC	CASSFSEGGQYF
few	TRBD2	TRBJ2-1	TRBV18	TGTGCCAGCTCACTAGCGGGAATGTCCTACAATGAGCAGTTCTTC	CASSLAGMSYNEQFF
NA	TRBD1	TRBJ1-3	TRBV5-6	TGTGCCAGCAGCTCCGGGACAGCTGGAAACACCATATATTTT	CASSSGTAGNTIYF